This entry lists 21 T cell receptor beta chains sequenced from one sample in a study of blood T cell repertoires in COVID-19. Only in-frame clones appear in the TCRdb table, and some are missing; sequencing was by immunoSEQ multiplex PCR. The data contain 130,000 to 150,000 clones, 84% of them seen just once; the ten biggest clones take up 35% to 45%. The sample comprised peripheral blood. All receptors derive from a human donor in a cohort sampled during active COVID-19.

The CDR3 DNA sequence: TGTGCCAGTAGATTGACAGGGGTTGAAAAACTGTTTTTT. This codes for CASRLTGVEKLFF. The chain employs TRBV19 and TRBJ1-4; 8 bases match TRBD1. With 6 bases clipped from V and 7 bases from J, the junction kept 4 bases outside the gene matches. In germline, CDR1 is LNHDA, CDR2 SQIVND (reference sequence). The CDR3 sequence is 13 residues long.

In DNA, the CDR3 is TGTGCCAGCAGCTTGGGTACAGTTAATTCACCCCTCCACTTT. The encoded protein is CASSLGTVNSPLHF. The V and J genes are TRBV11-3 and TRBJ1-6; D not certain. Trimming left V 3 bases short and J 6 bases short, with 9 bases between. The CDR3 length is 14 residues. CDR1 is SGHNT and CDR2 is YENEEA in the germline V gene.

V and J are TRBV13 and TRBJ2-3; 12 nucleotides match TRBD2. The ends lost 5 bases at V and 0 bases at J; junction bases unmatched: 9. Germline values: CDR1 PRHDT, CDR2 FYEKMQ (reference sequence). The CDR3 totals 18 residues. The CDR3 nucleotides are TGTGCCAGCAGCCCCCGAATCGGACTAGCGGGGAGCACAGATACGCAGTATTTT. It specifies CASSPRIGLAGSTDTQYF.

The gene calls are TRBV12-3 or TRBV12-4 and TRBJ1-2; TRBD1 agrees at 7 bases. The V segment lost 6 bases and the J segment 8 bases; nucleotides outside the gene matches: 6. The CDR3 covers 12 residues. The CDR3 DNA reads TGTGCCAGCAGGGTACAGGGGAGCGGCTACACCTTC. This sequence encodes CASRVQGSGYTF.

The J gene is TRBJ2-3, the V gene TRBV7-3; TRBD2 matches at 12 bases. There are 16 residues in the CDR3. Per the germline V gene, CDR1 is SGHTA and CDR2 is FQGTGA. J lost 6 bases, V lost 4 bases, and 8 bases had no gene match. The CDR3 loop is CASSSGLAGGPDTQYF. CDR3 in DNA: TGTGCCAGCAGCTCCGGGCTAGCGGGGGGGCCCGATACGCAGTATTTT.

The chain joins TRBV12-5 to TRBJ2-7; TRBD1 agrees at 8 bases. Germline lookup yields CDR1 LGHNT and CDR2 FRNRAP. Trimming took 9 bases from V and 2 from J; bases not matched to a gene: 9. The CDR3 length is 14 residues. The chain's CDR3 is CASGQGSSAYEQYF. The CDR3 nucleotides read TGTGCTAGCGGACAGGGAAGTAGCGCCTACGAGCAGTACTTC.

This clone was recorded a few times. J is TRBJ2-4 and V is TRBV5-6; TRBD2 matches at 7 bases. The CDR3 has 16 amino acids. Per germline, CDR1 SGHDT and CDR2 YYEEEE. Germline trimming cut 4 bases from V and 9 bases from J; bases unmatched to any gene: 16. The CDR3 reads CASSTKGRGQGSIQYF. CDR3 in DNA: TGTGCCAGCAGCACGAAGGGGAGGGGCCAGGGATCCATTCAGTACTTC.

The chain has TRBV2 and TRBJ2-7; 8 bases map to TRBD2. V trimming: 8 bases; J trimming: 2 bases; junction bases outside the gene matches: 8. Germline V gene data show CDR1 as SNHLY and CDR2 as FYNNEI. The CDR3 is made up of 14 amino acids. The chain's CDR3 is CASGLSGEAYEQYF. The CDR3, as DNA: TGTGCCAGCGGACTTAGCGGGGAGGCCTACGAGCAGTACTTC.

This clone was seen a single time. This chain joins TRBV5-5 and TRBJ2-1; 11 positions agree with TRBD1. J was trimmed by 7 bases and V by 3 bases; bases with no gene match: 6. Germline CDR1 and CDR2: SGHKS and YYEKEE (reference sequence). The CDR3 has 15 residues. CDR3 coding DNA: TGTGCCAGCAGCTCCTGGACAGGGGGCGGGAATGAGCAGTTCTTC. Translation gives CASSSWTGGGNEQFF.

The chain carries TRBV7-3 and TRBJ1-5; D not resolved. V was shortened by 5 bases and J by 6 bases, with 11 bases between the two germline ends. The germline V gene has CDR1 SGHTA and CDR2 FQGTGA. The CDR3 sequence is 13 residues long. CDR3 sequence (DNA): TGTGCCAGCAGCCTAAATGAGGGTCAGCCCCAGCATTTT. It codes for CASSLNEGQPQHF.

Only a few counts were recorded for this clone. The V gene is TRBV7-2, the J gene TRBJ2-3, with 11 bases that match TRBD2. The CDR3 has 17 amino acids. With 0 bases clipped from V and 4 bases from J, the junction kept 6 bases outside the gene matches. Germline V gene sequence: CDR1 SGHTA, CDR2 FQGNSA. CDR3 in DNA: TGTGCCAGCAGCTTAGCATTCACTAGCGGGGGAGCAGATACGCAGTATTTT. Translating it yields CASSLAFTSGGADTQYF.

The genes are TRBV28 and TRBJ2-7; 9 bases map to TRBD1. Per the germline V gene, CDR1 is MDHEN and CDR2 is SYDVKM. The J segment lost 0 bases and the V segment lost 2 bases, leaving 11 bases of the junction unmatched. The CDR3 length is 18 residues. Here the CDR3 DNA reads TGTGCCAGCAGTTTAAATCGTCCGGGGACAGGGAGCTCCTACGAGCAGTACTTC. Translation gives CASSLNRPGTGSSYEQYF.

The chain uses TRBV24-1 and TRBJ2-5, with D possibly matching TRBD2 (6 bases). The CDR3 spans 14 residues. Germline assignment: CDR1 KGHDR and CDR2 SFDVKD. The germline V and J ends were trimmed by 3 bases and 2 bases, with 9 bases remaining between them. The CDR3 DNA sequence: TGTGCCACCAGTGATCGGACTACTCAAGAGACCCAGTACTTC. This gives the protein CATSDRTTQETQYF.

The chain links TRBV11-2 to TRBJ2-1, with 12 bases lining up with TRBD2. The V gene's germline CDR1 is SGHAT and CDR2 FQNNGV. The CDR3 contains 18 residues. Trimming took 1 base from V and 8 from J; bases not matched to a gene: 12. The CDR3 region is CASSLGPSGGAIRDEQFF. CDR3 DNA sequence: TGTGCCAGCAGCTTAGGCCCTAGCGGGGGGGCCATCAGGGATGAGCAGTTCTTC.

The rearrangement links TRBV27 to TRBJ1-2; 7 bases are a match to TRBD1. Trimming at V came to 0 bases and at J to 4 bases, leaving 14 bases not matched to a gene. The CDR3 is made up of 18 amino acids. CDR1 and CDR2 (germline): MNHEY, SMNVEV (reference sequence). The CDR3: CASSLSSGPPGQLYGYTF. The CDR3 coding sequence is TGTGCCAGCAGTTTATCTTCGGGGCCTCCGGGACAGCTCTATGGCTACACCTTC.

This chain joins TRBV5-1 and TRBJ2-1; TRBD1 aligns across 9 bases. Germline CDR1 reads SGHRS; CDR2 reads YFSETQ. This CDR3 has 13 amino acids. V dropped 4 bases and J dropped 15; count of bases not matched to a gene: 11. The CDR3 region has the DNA TGCGCCAGCAGCCTGGGGGAACAGGGGGCGAGGTTCTTC. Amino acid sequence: CASSLGEQGARFF.

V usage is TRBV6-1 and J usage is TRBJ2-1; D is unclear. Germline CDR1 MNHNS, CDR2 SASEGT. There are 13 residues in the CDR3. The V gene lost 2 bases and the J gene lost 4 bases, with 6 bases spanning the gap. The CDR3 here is CASSERSYNEQFF. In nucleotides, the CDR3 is TGTGCCAGCAGTGAAAGGAGTTACAATGAGCAGTTCTTC.

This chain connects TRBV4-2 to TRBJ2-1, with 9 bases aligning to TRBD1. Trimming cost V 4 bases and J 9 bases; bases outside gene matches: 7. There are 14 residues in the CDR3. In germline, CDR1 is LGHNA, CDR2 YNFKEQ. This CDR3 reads CASSPGQGTGEQFF. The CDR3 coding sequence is TGTGCCAGCAGCCCAGGACAGGGGACCGGTGAGCAGTTCTTC.

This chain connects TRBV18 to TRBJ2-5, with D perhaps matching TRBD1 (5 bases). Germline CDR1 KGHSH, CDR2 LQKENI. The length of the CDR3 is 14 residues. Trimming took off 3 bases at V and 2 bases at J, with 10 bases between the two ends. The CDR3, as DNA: TGTGCCAGCTCACCCGTCAGGGTGCAAGAGACCCAGTACTTC. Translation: CASSPVRVQETQYF.

CDR3 sequence: CASSIARLGDRGSGELFF. The DNA of the CDR3 is TGTGCCAGTAGTATAGCCCGGTTGGGGGACAGGGGATCCGGGGAGCTGTTTTTT. This chain uses TRBV19 with TRBJ2-2, with TRBD1 matching 10 bases. Germline V gene data show CDR1 as LNHDA and CDR2 as SQIVND (reference sequence). The CDR3 contains 18 residues. The V and J ends lost 1 base and 6 bases, in that order; junction bases with no gene match: 11.

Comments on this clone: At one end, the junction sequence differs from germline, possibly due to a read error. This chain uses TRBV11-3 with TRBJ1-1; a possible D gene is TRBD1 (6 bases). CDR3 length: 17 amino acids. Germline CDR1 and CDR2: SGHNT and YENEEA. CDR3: CASSLGGWAGVNTEAFF. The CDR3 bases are TGTGCTAGCAGCTTAGGAGGGTGGGCAGGGGTGAACACTGAAGCTTTCTTT.